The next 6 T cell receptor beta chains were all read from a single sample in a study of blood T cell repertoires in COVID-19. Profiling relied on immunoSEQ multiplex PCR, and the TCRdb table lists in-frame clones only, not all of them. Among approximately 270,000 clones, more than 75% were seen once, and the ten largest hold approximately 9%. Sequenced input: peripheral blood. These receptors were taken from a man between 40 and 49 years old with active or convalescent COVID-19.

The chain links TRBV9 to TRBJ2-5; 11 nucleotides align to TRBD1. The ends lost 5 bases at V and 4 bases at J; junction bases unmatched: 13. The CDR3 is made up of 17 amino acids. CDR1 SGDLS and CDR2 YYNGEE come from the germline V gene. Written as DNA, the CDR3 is TGTGCCAGCAGTGCCACTCCGGGACAGGGGGTGAGAGAGACCCAGTACTTC. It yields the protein CASSATPGQGVRETQYF.

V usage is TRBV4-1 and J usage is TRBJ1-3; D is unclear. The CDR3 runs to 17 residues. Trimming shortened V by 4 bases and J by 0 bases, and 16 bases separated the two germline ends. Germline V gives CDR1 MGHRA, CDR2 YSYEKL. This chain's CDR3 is CASSRTPEGISGNTIYF. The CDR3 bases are TGCGCCAGCAGCCGCACACCCGAGGGAATCTCTGGAAACACCATATATTTT.

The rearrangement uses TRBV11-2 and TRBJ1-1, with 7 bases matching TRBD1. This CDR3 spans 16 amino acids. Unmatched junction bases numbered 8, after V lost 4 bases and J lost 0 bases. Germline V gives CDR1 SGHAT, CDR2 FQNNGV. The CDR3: CASSSWTGSVNTEAFF. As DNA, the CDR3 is TGTGCCAGCAGCTCATGGACAGGCTCGGTGAACACTGAAGCTTTCTTT.

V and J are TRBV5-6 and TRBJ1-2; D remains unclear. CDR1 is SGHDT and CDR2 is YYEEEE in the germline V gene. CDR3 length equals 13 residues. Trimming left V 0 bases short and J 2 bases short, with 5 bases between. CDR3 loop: CASSLGRNYGYTF. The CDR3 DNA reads TGTGCCAGCAGCTTGGGCCGGAACTATGGCTACACCTTC.

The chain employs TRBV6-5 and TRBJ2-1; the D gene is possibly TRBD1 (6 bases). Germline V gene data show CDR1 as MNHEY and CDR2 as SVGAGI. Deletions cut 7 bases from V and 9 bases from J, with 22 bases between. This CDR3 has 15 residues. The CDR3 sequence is CASIQQGHRLGEQFF. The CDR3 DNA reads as TGTGCCAGCATCCAACAGGGTCATCGGCTGGGTGAGCAGTTCTTC.

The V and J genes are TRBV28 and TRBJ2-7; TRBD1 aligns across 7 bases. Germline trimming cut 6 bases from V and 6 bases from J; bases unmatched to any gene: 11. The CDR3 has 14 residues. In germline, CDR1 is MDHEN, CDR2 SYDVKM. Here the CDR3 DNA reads TGTGCCAGCAGAGACAGGGCAACATCGGTCGAGCAGTACTTC. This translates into CASRDRATSVEQYF.